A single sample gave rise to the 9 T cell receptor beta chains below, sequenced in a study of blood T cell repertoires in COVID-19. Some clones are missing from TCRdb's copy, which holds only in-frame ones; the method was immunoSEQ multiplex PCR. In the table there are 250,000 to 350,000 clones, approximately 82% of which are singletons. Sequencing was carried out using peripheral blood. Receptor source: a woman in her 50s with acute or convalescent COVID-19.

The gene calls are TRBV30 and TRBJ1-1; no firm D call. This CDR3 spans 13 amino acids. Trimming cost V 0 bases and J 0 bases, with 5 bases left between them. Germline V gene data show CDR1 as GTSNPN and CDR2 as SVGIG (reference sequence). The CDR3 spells CAWSVHLNTEAFF. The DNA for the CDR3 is TGTGCCTGGAGTGTACACCTGAACACTGAAGCTTTCTTT. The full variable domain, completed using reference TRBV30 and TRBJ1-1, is SQTIHQWPATLVQPVGSPLSLECTVEGTSNPNLYWYRQAAGRGLQLLFYSVGIGQISSEVPQNLSASRPQDRQFILSSKKLLLSDSGFYLCAWSVHLNTEAFFGQGTRLTVV.

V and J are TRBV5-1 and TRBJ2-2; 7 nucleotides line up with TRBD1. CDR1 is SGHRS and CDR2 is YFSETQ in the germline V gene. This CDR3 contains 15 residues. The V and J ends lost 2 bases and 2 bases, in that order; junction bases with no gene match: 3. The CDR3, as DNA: TGCGCCAGCAGCTTCGGACAGGCCAACACCGGGGAGCTGTTTTTT. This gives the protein CASSFGQANTGELFF.

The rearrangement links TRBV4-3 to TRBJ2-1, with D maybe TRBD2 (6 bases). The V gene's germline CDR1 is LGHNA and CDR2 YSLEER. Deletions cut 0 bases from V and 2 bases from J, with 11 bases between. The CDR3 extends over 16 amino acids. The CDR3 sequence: CASSQDAAGPYNEQFF. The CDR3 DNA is TGCGCCAGCAGCCAAGATGCGGCGGGACCCTACAATGAGCAGTTCTTC.

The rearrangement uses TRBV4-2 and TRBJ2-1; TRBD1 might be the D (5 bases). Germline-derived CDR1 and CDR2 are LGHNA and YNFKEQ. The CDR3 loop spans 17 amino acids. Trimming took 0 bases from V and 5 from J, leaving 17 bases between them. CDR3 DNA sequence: TGTGCCAGCAGCCAAGATGTACCAACCTGGGGCGACAATGAGCAGTTCTTC. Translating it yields CASSQDVPTWGDNEQFF.

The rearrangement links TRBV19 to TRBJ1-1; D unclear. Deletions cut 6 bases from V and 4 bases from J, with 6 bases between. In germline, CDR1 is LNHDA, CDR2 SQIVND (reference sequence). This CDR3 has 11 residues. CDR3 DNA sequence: TGTGCCAGTAGGGCCCGCACTGAAGCTTTCTTT. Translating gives CASRARTEAFF.

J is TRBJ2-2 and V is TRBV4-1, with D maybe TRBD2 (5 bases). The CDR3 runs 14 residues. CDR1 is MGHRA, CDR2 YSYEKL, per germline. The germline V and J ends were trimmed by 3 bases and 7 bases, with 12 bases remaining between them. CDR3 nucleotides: TGCGCCAGCAGCCATGAGGGAACGGGCGGGGAGCTGTTTTTT. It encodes CASSHEGTGGELFF.

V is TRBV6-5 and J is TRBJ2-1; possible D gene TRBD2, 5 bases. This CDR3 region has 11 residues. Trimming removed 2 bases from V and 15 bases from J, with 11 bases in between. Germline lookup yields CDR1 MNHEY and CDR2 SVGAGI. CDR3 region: CASSYGSRSFF. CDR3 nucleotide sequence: TGTGCCAGCAGTTACGGGAGTAGGTCGTTCTTC.

The DNA of the CDR3 is TGTGCCAGCAGCAAAGCGAACAGGGTCCACGAGCAGTACGTC. Translating gives CASSKANRVHEQYV. The genes are TRBV21-1 and TRBJ2-7; the table calls TRBD1, which could not be checked here. TRBV21-1 is classified as a pseudogene. The CDR3 is 14 residues long.

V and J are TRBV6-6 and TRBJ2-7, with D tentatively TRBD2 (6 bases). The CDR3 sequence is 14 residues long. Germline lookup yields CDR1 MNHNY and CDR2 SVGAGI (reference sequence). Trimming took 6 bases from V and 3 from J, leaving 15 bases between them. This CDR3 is CASSNRDWNYEQYF. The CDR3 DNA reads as TGTGCCAGCAGCAATCGGGACTGGAACTACGAGCAGTACTTC.